One sample yielded the 9 T cell receptor beta chains listed below, sequenced in a study of naive and memory T cell subsets. An equimolar mix of two oligonucleotides served as the beta constant-region primer for TRBC1 and TRBC2. Four rounds of PCR amplified the ligated cDNA using nested alpha and beta constant-region primers plus SP2. TCRdb reanalysed the UMI-ligation and nested PCR reads using MiXCR and keeps one entry per CDR3 protein. The table records 99,000 or so distinct CDR3 sequences, around 13% of them present only once. Findings and caveats of the study: Possibly reflecting memory cells re-expressing CD45RA, a few larger clonotypes occurred in naive repertoires, especially CD8.

Their cognate antigens are unknown. The sequencing sample was made of naive CD8+ T cells from blood. The receptor set was obtained from a human donor in good health.

This chain joins TRBV28 and TRBJ2-7, with D perhaps TRBD1 or TRBD2 (5 bases each). V shed 6 bases and J shed 0 bases, with 12 bases lying between them. The CDR3 covers 14 residues. Germline assignment: CDR1 MDHEN and CDR2 SYDVKM. CDR3: CASSPPGSSYEQYF. CDR3 sequence (DNA): TGTGCCAGCAGCCCACCAGGGAGCTCCTACGAGCAGTACTTC.

This clonotype appeared many times. The chain uses TRBV20-1 and TRBJ1-2; D is ambiguous. Trimming took off 6 bases at V and 2 bases at J, with 25 bases between the two ends. Per the germline V gene, CDR1 is DFQATT and CDR2 is SNEGSKA (reference sequence). The length of the CDR3 is 17 residues. In DNA, the CDR3 is TGCAGTGCCGGCGAGGGCCTCGGGAACGAAGGAAACTATGGCTACACCTTC. Translating it yields CSAGEGLGNEGNYGYTF.

In this sample, this clonotype turned up many times. V is TRBV13 and J is TRBJ2-7, with 9 bases that match TRBD2. The CDR3 runs 17 residues. Germline-derived CDR1 and CDR2 are PRHDT and FYEKMQ (reference sequence). Losses at the gene ends were 3 bases for V and 0 bases for J; bases not matched to a gene: 9. This CDR3 reads CASSFGLAGRLSYEQYF. The CDR3 nucleotides read TGTGCCAGCAGCTTCGGGCTAGCGGGACGCCTCTCCTACGAGCAGTACTTC.

The chain links TRBV7-3 to TRBJ2-2, with 9 bases that match TRBD1. The germline CDR1 and CDR2 sequences are SGHTA and FQGTGA. Trimming at V came to 1 base and at J to 1 base, leaving 7 bases not matched to a gene. There are 18 residues in the CDR3. The CDR3 sequence is CASSLIWSGQGNTGELFF. The CDR3 DNA is TGTGCCAGCAGCTTAATATGGTCGGGACAGGGGAACACCGGGGAGCTGTTTTTT.

In this sample, this clonotype turned up many times. The chain employs TRBV27 and TRBJ2-7; D is possibly TRBD2 (6 bases). Germline CDR1 MNHEY, CDR2 SMNVEV (reference sequence). Trimming shortened V by 6 bases and J by 2 bases, and 11 bases separated the two germline ends. The CDR3 runs 13 residues. The CDR3 sequence is CASRPGLTYEQYF. The CDR3 bases are TGTGCCAGCAGACCGGGACTCACCTACGAGCAGTACTTC.

V is TRBV12-3 or TRBV12-4 and J is TRBJ2-5, with D perhaps matching TRBD1 (5 bases). CDR3 length: 13 amino acids. Trimming removed 5 bases at V and 5 bases at J, with 12 bases between. CDR3 sequence reads: CASSPSGPETQYF. CDR3 in DNA: TGTGCCAGCAGTCCGTCAGGGCCGGAGACCCAGTACTTC.

This clonotype has at least ten counts. The chain joins TRBV15 to TRBJ1-2; D gene uncertain. Germline V gene data show CDR1 as LNHNV and CDR2 as YYDKDF (reference sequence). V was pared by 3 bases and J by 8 bases, with 16 bases between. The CDR3 covers 14 residues. The CDR3: CATSRTSGREGYTF. As DNA, the CDR3 is TGTGCCACCAGCAGGACATCGGGAAGAGAGGGCTACACCTTC.

This chain links TRBV11-1 with TRBJ2-7; 7 nucleotides line up with TRBD1. The germline V gene encodes CDR1 SGHAT and CDR2 FQDESV (reference sequence). The CDR3 covers 15 residues. J was trimmed by 3 bases and V by 6 bases; bases with no gene match: 11. CDR3 in DNA: TGTGCCAGCAGGACAGAGGGACAGAGAAACTACGAGCAGTACTTC. It codes for CASRTEGQRNYEQYF.

This clonotype was counted many times. The rearrangement joins TRBV5-4 to TRBJ1-4; D call uncertain. V gave up 4 bases and J gave up 7 bases, with 14 bases separating them. Germline assignment: CDR1 SGHNT and CDR2 YYREEE (reference sequence). The CDR3 consists of 14 residues. The CDR3 spells CASSPQGDGEKLFF. DNA of the CDR3: TGTGCCAGCAGCCCACAAGGAGATGGTGAAAAACTGTTTTTT.